The rows below give T cell receptor beta chains drawn from one sample of a study of T cells in Graves' hyperthyroidism and ophthalmopathy. TCRdb ran MiXCR on the multiplex PCR reads and lists one entry per CDR3 protein. Seen here are about 35,000 distinct CDR3 sequences, around 50% observed once, and the top ten hold 6.2%. The sequenced sample consisted of blood. The origin of the receptors is a woman between 45 and 60 years old with Graves' hyperthyroidism that later progressed to Graves' ophthalmopathy. The CDR3 runs from the conserved cysteine through the conserved F or W. A D gene is named only where the DNA matches it firmly. Clone size is given for some rows only: seen once, a few or many times, or a class if the clone is expanded.

D,J,size,V,CDR3
NA,TRBJ1-5,many,TRBV12-3/TRBV12-4,CASSPQGTLNQPQHF
TRBD1,TRBJ2-3,many,TRBV30,CAWSAFGTAQYF
TRBD1,TRBJ2-1,NA,TRBV7-1,CASSSYNRGNEQFF
TRBD2,TRBJ2-3,medium-sized,TRBV24-1,CATSDLTSGFTDTQYF
TRBD2,TRBJ2-3,NA,TRBV7-6,CASSLSGLAGDTQYF
TRBD2,TRBJ2-7,medium-sized,TRBV19,CASSRSPGTSVYEQYF
TRBD2,TRBJ2-1,few,TRBV2,CASIQSQVAGGSYNEQFF
NA,TRBJ2-3,medium-sized,TRBV20-1,CSAIPGTDTQYF
TRBD2,TRBJ2-7,NA,TRBV20-1,CSAGWGGSYEQYF
NA,TRBJ2-7,many,TRBV7-2,CASSLVGGTRSYEQYF
NA,TRBJ2-1,many,TRBV20-1,CSAGKTGSVWNEQFF
TRBD1,TRBJ2-7,many,TRBV12-3/TRBV12-4,CASSSTGGTYEQYF
NA,TRBJ2-7,NA,TRBV20-1,CSASSTGTPSYEQYF